This TCR beta chain came from a study of blood T cell repertoires in COVID-19. The wider study: Samples representing acute and convalescent COVID-19 were sourced from the United States, Italy and Spain. In each case, the material was cDNA or gDNA derived from T cells, B-cell-depleted T cells, or PBMCs.

This CDR3 comprises 12 residues. V gave up 4 bases and J gave up 6 bases, with 10 bases separating them. The germline CDR1 and CDR2 sequences are MNHEY and SVGAGI. In the original analysis: Amplification of reference gene primers provided the estimated nucleated cell counts. The assay was immunoSEQ multiplex PCR, and TCRdb's table has in-frame clones only and misses some. V, J and clone size were drawn from that table, and D and trimming were deduced from the DNA. Of about 140,000 clones in the sample, about four fifths were seen once. Sequencing was carried out using peripheral blood. V usage is TRBV6-5 and J usage is TRBJ2-7; D uncertain. The clonotype was recovered from a woman in her sixties with acute or convalescent COVID-19. CDR3 residues: CASSSNNIEQYF. In DNA form, the CDR3 reads TGTGCCAGCAGTTCCAACAACATCGAGCAGTACTTC.